This section outlines one T cell receptor beta chain sequence together with its context. The antigen is unknown. Method: immunoSEQ multiplex PCR; TCRdb's copy keeps in-frame clones and lacks some. The data hold tens of thousands of clones, with 89% observed a single time. These data originate in a study of T cell responses to AZD1222 COVID-19 vaccine. Study-wide findings and caveats: Clonal diversity may have been underestimated in mostly white British donors. Scientists sampled the repertoires only once the peak T cell response had passed. At 160-218 and 743-854, vaccine-associated CD4 TCRs were dominant, and they spanned spike. Baseline serology detected seropositivity in only a handful of AZD1222 recipients.

The sample consisted of peripheral blood, taken on day 0 of AZD1222 vaccination. The receptor comes from an adult in good health.

In nucleotides, the CDR3 is TGTGCCAGCAGCATCGGACAGGGGAACACTGAAGCTTTCTTT. Its protein is CASSIGQGNTEAFF. V is TRBV7-9 and J is TRBJ1-1; TRBD1 agrees at 8 bases. V lost 5 bases, J lost 1 base, and 3 bases stayed unmatched. The germline CDR1 and CDR2 sequences are SEHNR and FQNEAQ (reference sequence). The CDR3 consists of 14 residues.